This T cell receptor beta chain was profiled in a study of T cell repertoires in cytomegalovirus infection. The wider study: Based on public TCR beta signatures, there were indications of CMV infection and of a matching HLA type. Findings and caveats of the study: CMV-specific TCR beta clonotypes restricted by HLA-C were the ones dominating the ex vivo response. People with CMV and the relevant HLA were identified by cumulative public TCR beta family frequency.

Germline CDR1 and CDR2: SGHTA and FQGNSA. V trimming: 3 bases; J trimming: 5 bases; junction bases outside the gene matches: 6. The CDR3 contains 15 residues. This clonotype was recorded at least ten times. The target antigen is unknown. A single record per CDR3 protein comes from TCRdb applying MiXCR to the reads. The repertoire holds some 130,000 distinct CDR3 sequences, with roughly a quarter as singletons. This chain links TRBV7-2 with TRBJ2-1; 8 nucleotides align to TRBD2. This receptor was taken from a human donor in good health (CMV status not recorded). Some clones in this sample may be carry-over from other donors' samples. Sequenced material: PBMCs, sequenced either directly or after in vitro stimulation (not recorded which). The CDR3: CASSLRSGTHNEQFF. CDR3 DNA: TGTGCCAGCAGCTTGCGTAGCGGGACCCACAATGAGCAGTTCTTC.